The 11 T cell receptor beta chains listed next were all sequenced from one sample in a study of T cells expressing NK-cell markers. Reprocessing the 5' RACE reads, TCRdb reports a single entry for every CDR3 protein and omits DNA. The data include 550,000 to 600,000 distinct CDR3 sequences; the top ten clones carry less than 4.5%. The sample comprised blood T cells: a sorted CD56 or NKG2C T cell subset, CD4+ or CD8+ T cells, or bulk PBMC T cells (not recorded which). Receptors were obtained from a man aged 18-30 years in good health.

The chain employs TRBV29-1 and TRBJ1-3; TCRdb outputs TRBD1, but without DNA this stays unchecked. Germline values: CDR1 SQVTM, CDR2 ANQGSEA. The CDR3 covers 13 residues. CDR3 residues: CSISDRAANTIYF.

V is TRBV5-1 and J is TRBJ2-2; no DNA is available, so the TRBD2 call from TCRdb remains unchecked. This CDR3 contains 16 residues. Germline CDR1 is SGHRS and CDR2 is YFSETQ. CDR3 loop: CASSPVRTENTGELFF.

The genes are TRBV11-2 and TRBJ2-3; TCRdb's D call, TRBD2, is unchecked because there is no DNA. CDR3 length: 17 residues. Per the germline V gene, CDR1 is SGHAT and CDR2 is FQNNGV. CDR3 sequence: CASSLGGLAGDTDTQYF.

The CDR3 reads CASSPTSTKNTGELFF. The V gene is TRBV6-2 or TRBV6-3, the J gene TRBJ2-2; without DNA, the TCRdb call of TRBD2 cannot be checked. Germline-derived CDR1 and CDR2 are MNHEY and SVGEGT. The CDR3 spans 16 residues.

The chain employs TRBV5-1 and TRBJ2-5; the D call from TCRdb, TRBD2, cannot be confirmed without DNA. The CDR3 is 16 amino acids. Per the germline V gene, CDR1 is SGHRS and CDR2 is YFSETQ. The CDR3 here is CASSLGVAGAMETQYF. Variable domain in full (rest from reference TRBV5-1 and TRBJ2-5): KAGVTQTPRYLIKTRGQQVTLSCSPISGHRSVSWYQQTPGQGLQFLFEYFSETQRNKGNFPGRFSGRQFSNSRSEMNVSTLELGDSALYLCASSLGVAGAMETQYFGPGTRLLVL.

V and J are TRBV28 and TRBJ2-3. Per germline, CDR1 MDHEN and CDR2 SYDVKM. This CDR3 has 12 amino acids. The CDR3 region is CASSQIRDTQYF. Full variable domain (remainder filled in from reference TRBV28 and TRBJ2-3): DVKVTQSSRYLVKRTGEKVFLECVQDMDHENMFWYRQDPGLGLRLIYFSYDVKMKEKGDIPEGYSVSREKKERFSLILESASTNQTSMYLCASSQIRDTQYFGPGTRLTVL.

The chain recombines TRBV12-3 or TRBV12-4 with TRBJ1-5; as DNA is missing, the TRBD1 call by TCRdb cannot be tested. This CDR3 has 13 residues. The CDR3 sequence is CASSSAGHQPQHF.

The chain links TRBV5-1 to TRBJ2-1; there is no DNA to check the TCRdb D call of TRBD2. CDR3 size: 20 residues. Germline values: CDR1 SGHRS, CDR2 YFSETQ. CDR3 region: CASSRPGLPSGGSSYNEQFF.

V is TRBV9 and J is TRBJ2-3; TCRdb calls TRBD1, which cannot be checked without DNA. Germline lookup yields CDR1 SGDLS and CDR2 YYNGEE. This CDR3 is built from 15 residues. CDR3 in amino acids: CASTSDRGMADTQYF.

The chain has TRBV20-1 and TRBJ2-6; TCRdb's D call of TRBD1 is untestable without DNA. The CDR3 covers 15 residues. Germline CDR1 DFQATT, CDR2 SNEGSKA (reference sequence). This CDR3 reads CSAMTGGRGANVLTF.

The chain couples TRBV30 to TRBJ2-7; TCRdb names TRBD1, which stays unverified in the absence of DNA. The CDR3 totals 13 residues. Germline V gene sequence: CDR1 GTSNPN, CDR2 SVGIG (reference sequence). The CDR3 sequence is CAWSRQVAYEQYF.